This T cell receptor beta chain was recorded in a study of T cell responses to AZD1222 COVID-19 vaccine. Whole-study results and caveats: Regions 160-218 and 743-854 dominated among vaccine-associated CD4 TCRs spanning spike. It was only after the peak T cell response that any repertoires were sampled.

This table comes from immunoSEQ multiplex PCR, and its TCRdb copy is limited to in-frame clones, with some not included. Of about 150,000 clones in the sample, under 95% are singletons; the top ten hold about 3.3%. Details on this clone: Its antigen is not identified.

The material sequenced was peripheral blood, taken 28 days after the second AZD1222 dose. This TCR came from an adult who received the AZD1222 COVID-19 vaccine.

In DNA form, the CDR3 reads TGTGCCATCAGTGAACGGGACAGCATTTTTGGAAACACCATATATTTT. Its protein is CAISERDSIFGNTIYF. The J gene is TRBJ1-3, the V gene TRBV10-3, with 7 bases that match TRBD1. J gave up 3 bases and V 3 bases, and 8 bases lay outside the gene matches. This CDR3 spans 16 amino acids. The germline V gene encodes CDR1 ENHRY and CDR2 SYGVKD.